The 8 T cell receptor beta chains listed next were all sequenced from one sample in a study of molecular identifiers for immune sequencing clone quantification. TCRdb called the PCR reads again in MiXCR, with one record for every CDR3 protein. The sample lists around 25,000 distinct CDR3 sequences, 17% occurring once. The sample taken for sequencing was naive CD8+ T cells from blood, with Jurkat cell RNA spiked in. This sample's subset: FACS-sorted CD8+CD4-CCR7+CD45RA+ naive T cells. The receptors were gathered from a human donor in good health. Some libraries in this study had Jurkat cell RNA spiked in.

Concerning this clonotype itself: This may be a read error, as it is one base from a much larger clone. This chain uses TRBV27 with TRBJ2-7; no firm D call. CDR1 and CDR2 from the germline V gene are MNHEY and SMNVEV (reference sequence). CDR3 size: 13 residues. DNA for the CDR3: TGTGCCAGCAGAGCCGGCAGACCCTACGGGCAGTACTTC. Amino acids: CASRAGRPYGQYF.

This clonotype was detected ten times or more. This sequence joins TRBV7-2 and TRBJ1-2, with D possibly matching TRBD1 (5 bases). The CDR3 has 16 amino acids. Per the germline V gene, CDR1 is SGHTA and CDR2 is FQGNSA. V was cut by 5 bases and J by 0 bases, with 16 bases left in between. The CDR3 is CASSPQRGATNYGYTF. CDR3 nucleotides: TGTGCCAGCAGCCCCCAGCGGGGCGCGACTAACTATGGCTACACCTTC.

The rearrangement uses TRBV30 and TRBJ2-7, with D unresolved. This CDR3 contains 16 residues. Germline V CDR1 and CDR2: GTSNPN, SVGIG (reference sequence). The ends were cut back, 2 bases at V and 3 bases at J, with 20 bases in the middle. CDR3 in DNA: TGTGCCTGGAGTAAACCTTTCGGTTCAGCGAGCTACGAGCAGTACTTC. Translation: CAWSKPFGSASYEQYF.

Note on this clonotype: A much larger clone sits a single nucleotide away, making a read error possible. The chain combines TRBV19 with TRBJ2-1; 15 bases fit TRBD2. Germline assignment: CDR1 LNHDA and CDR2 SQIVND (reference sequence). The CDR3 consists of 17 residues. The CDR3 protein is CASSMGLAGGSYNKQFF. The CDR3 DNA reads as TGTGCCAGTAGTATGGGACTAGCGGGGGGATCATACAATAAGCAGTTCTTC.

This clonotype was counted ten times or more. V and J are TRBV4-1 and TRBJ2-1, with TRBD1 as a possible D gene (5 bases). V was shortened by 0 bases and J by 9 bases, with 15 bases between the two germline ends. Per the germline V gene, CDR1 is MGHRA and CDR2 is YSYEKL. CDR3 length: 15 amino acids. The CDR3 reads CASSQDQGFSTEQFF. The CDR3, as DNA: TGCGCCAGCAGCCAAGATCAGGGCTTTTCCACTGAGCAGTTCTTC.

About this clonotype: A much larger clone differs from this one at a single base, so this may be a read error. The rearrangement uses TRBV27 and TRBJ1-1; D not certain. CDR3 length: 13 residues. The germline CDR1 and CDR2 sequences are MNHEY and SMNVEV (reference sequence). CDR3 sequence reads: CVSSLSGDTEAFF. The CDR3 DNA follows: TGTGTCAGCAGTTTAAGTGGTGACACTGAAGCTTTCTTT.

This clonotype was found many times. V is TRBV6-2 or TRBV6-3 and J is TRBJ2-2; D possibly corresponds to TRBD1 (6 bases). The V end was cut by 7 bases, the J end by 5 bases, with 20 bases between. The germline V gene has CDR1 MNHEY and CDR2 SVGEGT. CDR3 length equals 16 residues. DNA for the CDR3: TGTGCCAGCACCAGGCCGGGACACGGGCTGACCGGGGAGCTGTTTTTT. Translation: CASTRPGHGLTGELFF.

With regard to this clonotype: Possible read error: a much larger clone is one base away. This CDR3 is missing its conserved last phenylalanine or tryptophan, likely due to a read error. This chain links TRBV7-9 with TRBJ1-5; D remains unclear. Trimming shortened V by 1 base and J by 4 bases, and 2 bases separated the two germline ends. Looked up from germline, CDR1 is SEHNR and CDR2 is FQNEAQ (reference sequence). This CDR3 comprises 12 residues. The CDR3 region is CASSLVNQPQHL. The CDR3, as DNA: TGTGCCAGCAGCTTAGTGAATCAGCCCCAGCATCTT.